This T cell receptor beta chain was recovered during a study of blood T cell repertoires in COVID-19. For the study at large: Both acute and convalescent COVID-19 samples were obtained from the United States, Italy and Spain.

Participants, roughly 18 to 89 years old, spanned 25 or so US areas. Clinical histories supplied by participants themselves formed the basis of cohort assignment. Authors' methods: Amplified reference gene primers provided the basis for estimating nucleated cell counts. Assay used: immunoSEQ multiplex PCR; TCRdb lists only in-frame clones, some missing. V and J calls and clone size are copied from that table; D and trimming were computed from the DNA. The table records about 170,000 clones, less than 85% of them present only once. V lost 4 bases to trimming and J lost 4 bases, with 14 bases between them. CDR3 size: 15 residues. CDR1 is MGHRA, CDR2 YSYEKL, per germline.

The chain recombines TRBV4-1 with TRBJ1-5, with a tentative D call TRBD1 (6 bases). Material: PBMCs or T cells enriched from blood (not recorded which). The TCR originated in a man aged 45 to 65 who had recovered from COVID-19. CDR3 DNA sequence: TGCGCCAGCAGCCCAGTTGGGGGCGTGAATCAGCCCCAGCATTTT. Protein sequence: CASSPVGGVNQPQHF.